The 11 T cell receptor beta chains presented below share a single source sample, sequenced in a study of blood T cell repertoires in COVID-19 (dated by TCRdb to 2020 to 2021). The library came from the immunoSEQ multiplex PCR assay. TCRdb took over this immuneACCESS table, retaining in-frame rearrangements with V and J assigned. Such tables are incomplete; in checked studies, under half of the missing clones stem from an unresolved V gene, and the remainder is unexplained. This sample holds fewer than 40,000 clones; approximately 90% were observed only once. Clones ranked in the top ten supply about 35% of the sample. Sequenced input: peripheral blood. The receptors come from a man aged 70 or older with active COVID-19.

This chain connects TRBV19 to TRBJ2-2, with a possible D match to TRBD1 (6 bases). CDR1 is LNHDA and CDR2 is SQIVND in the germline V gene (reference sequence). This CDR3 comprises 14 residues. V was pared by 5 bases and J by 7 bases, with 14 bases between. CDR3 bases: TGTGCCAGTAGTGTGGACAGTGGCGGCGGGGAGCTGTTTTTT. Its protein is CASSVDSGGGELFF.

The chain joins TRBV23-1 to TRBJ2-2; 7 bases are a match to TRBD1. TRBV23-1 belongs to the ORF category, with a function that is uncertain. The CDR3 is 16 amino acids. V lost 5 bases, J lost 4 bases, and 10 bases stayed unmatched. The CDR3 region is CASSKGVGTVTGELFF. The CDR3 nucleotides are TGCGCCAGCAGTAAAGGGGTGGGGACAGTCACCGGGGAGCTGTTTTTT.

This clone appeared a single time. The genes are TRBV4-1 and TRBJ1-4; 8 bases align to TRBD1. V lost 2 bases to trimming and J lost 5 bases; unmatched junction nucleotides: 4. The CDR3 spans 15 residues. Germline CDR1 and CDR2: MGHRA and YSYEKL. Written as DNA, the CDR3 is TGCGCCAGCAGCCAAACAGGGGGGGGGAATGAAAAACTGTTTTTT. Translated: CASSQTGGGNEKLFF.

A note on this clone: A read error may account for a junction end that differs from germline. The chain joins TRBV6-2 or TRBV6-3 to TRBJ2-2; 13 bases fit TRBD2. CDR1 MNHEY and CDR2 SVGEGT come from the germline V gene. CDR3 length: 16 residues. CDR3 sequence (DNA): TGTGCCAGCAGTACTACTAGCGGGGGGGGACCCGGCGAGCTGTTTTTT. The encoded protein is CASSTTSGGGPGELFF.

This clone was recorded a few times. The V gene is TRBV28, the J gene TRBJ2-7; tentative D call: TRBD1 (6 bases). This CDR3 region has 15 residues. Germline V gene data show CDR1 as MDHEN and CDR2 as SYDVKM. Trimming removed 5 bases at V and 3 bases at J, with 17 bases between. The DNA of the CDR3 is TGTGCCAGCAGTATTTTCCAGGGGAAGGACTACGAGCAGTACTTC. This translates into CASSIFQGKDYEQYF.

The CDR3 DNA reads TGTGCCAGCTCACCACCCGGCAGGAACTCCTACGAGCAGTACTTC. It yields the protein CASSPPGRNSYEQYF. The V call is TRBV18, the J call TRBJ2-7; D gene uncertain. CDR1 and CDR2 (germline): KGHSH, LQKENI. The CDR3 is 15 amino acids. Trimming removed 0 bases from V and 0 bases from J, with 9 bases in between.

The chain uses TRBV2 and TRBJ2-5; 8 bases fit TRBD2. The CDR3 runs to 14 residues. Germline loops: CDR1 SNHLY, CDR2 FYNNEI. Germline trimming cut 5 bases from V and 4 bases from J; bases unmatched to any gene: 6. As DNA, the CDR3 is TGTGCCAGCAGTCGGCGGGAGGTACGAGAGACCCAGTACTTC. The encoded protein is CASSRREVRETQYF.

The rearrangement links TRBV19 to TRBJ2-1; 8 positions match TRBD1. The germline V gene has CDR1 LNHDA and CDR2 SQIVND (reference sequence). This CDR3 has 18 residues. Losses at the gene ends were 4 bases for V and 4 bases for J; bases not matched to a gene: 15. CDR3: CASSTTPNRQGRYNEQFF. CDR3 coding DNA: TGTGCCAGTAGTACTACCCCCAATAGACAGGGGAGGTACAATGAGCAGTTCTTC.

V is TRBV19 and J is TRBJ2-1, with 7 bases matching TRBD1. The J segment lost 4 bases and the V segment lost 8 bases, leaving 14 bases of the junction unmatched. The CDR3 loop spans 16 amino acids. Germline V gene data show CDR1 as LNHDA and CDR2 as SQIVND (reference sequence). The CDR3 DNA sequence: TGTGCCAGTTCTATAGGGGGCACAATGACGTACAATGAGCAGTTCTTC. Translating it yields CASSIGGTMTYNEQFF.

The rearrangement joins TRBV5-1 to TRBJ2-1; maybe TRBD2 (6 bases). Between the trimmed V and J ends, which lost 1 base and 9 bases, there was a span of 11 bases. This CDR3 is 13 amino acids long. CDR1 SGHRS and CDR2 YFSETQ come from the germline V gene. CDR3 coding DNA: TGCGCCAGCAGCTTGACAGAGGGAGGTGAGCAGTTCTTC. Translating gives CASSLTEGGEQFF.

This chain connects TRBV7-2 to TRBJ2-1; TRBD2 aligns across 7 bases. Germline CDR1 is SGHTA and CDR2 is FQGNSA. Trimming took 2 bases from V and 5 from J; bases not matched to a gene: 12. CDR3 size: 17 residues. Here the CDR3 reads CASSLPSLAGVHNEQFF. The CDR3 DNA follows: TGTGCCAGCAGCTTACCATCCCTTGCGGGGGTACACAATGAGCAGTTCTTC.